This T cell receptor (beta chain) is from a study of cytomegalovirus exposure and HLA in healthy donors. The study, taken as a whole, reports: It was reportedly the case that the classifier diagnosed cytomegalovirus status with high specificity and sensitivity.

It was with 60 Vbeta and 13 Jbeta primers that the PCR ran. Sequenced by immunoSEQ multiplex PCR; TCRdb stores in-frame clones only, minus some. The sample table sets out tens of thousands of clones. Per germline, CDR1 SGHRS and CDR2 YFSETQ. This CDR3 comprises 14 residues. Germline trimming cut 0 bases from V and 5 bases from J; bases unmatched to any gene: 0. In the case of this clone: Its antigen is unidentified.

This sequence was found in a human donor in good health. The V gene is TRBV5-1, the J gene TRBJ2-1, with 9 bases matching TRBD2. The sample comprised PBMCs. The CDR3 bases are TGCGCCAGCAGCTTGGGCGGGGGGGACAATGAGCAGTTCTTC. Its protein is CASSLGGGDNEQFF.